This entry lists 20 T cell receptor beta chains sequenced from one sample in a study of OX40 agonist ivuxolimab in advanced cancers. Sequenced by immunoSEQ multiplex PCR; TCRdb stores in-frame clones only, minus some. The sample records fewer than 85,000 clones, roughly nine tenths being singletons. Material: CD4+ or CD8+ T cells sorted from blood, obtained in a trial of the OX40 agonist ivuxolimab. The source is an adult with an advanced solid tumor such as melanoma, head and neck, liver or kidney cancer.

The V gene is TRBV6-7, the J gene TRBJ2-1; 9 bases match TRBD1. TRBV6-7 is known as an ORF, though its function is uncertain. This CDR3 is built from 20 residues. After removal of 0 bases from V and 0 bases from J, the junction contained 12 bases not matched to a gene. CDR3 DNA: TGTGCCAGCAGTTACTCGTATCCCGGACAGGGGTCCCGCTCCTACAATGAGCAGTTCTTC. This encodes CASSYSYPGQGSRSYNEQFF.

The chain couples TRBV27 to TRBJ2-1, with D perhaps TRBD2 (5 bases). V lost 5 bases, J lost 2 bases, and 16 bases lay in between. Germline CDR1 and CDR2: MNHEY and SMNVEV (reference sequence). CDR3 length: 16 amino acids. DNA for the CDR3: TGTGCCAGCAGTCTAGAGGGCGCCAACCCCTACAATGAGCAGTTCTTC. Residues: CASSLEGANPYNEQFF.

This clone has a single count. The chain has TRBV27 and TRBJ1-1; D gene uncertain. This CDR3 contains 16 residues. Germline assignment: CDR1 MNHEY and CDR2 SMNVEV (reference sequence). V lost 5 bases to trimming and J lost 0 bases, with 16 bases between them. The CDR3 DNA is TGTGCCAGCAGTCCGAGCCCACTGGCGATGAACACTGAAGCTTTCTTT. This encodes CASSPSPLAMNTEAFF.

The V gene is TRBV5-6, the J gene TRBJ1-5; the D gene is possibly TRBD1 (5 bases). V was clipped by 2 bases and J by 9 bases, with 18 bases between them. CDR1 and CDR2 from the germline V gene are SGHDT and YYEEEE. This CDR3 spans 15 amino acids. DNA for the CDR3: TGTGCCAGCAGCTTAGGCCGGGGGACTTCTCGGCCCCAGCATTTT. Protein: CASSLGRGTSRPQHF.

This chain connects TRBV6-1 to TRBJ2-1, with 11 bases matching TRBD2. CDR1 is MNHNS, CDR2 SASEGT, per germline. After removal of 2 bases from V and 5 bases from J, the junction contained 5 bases not matched to a gene. The CDR3 has 16 residues. This CDR3 reads CASSEPSGGLNNEQFF. CDR3 DNA sequence: TGTGCCAGCAGTGAACCTAGCGGGGGGTTGAACAATGAGCAGTTCTTC.

The chain joins TRBV30 to TRBJ2-5, with D perhaps TRBD1 (5 bases). Germline V gene data show CDR1 as GTSNPN and CDR2 as SVGIG (reference sequence). The CDR3 loop spans 14 amino acids. V lost 1 base, J lost 5 bases, and 14 bases lay in between. The CDR3 spells CAWSGGRGRETQYF. CDR3 nucleotide sequence: TGTGCCTGGAGTGGTGGAAGGGGCCGGGAGACCCAGTACTTC.

This clone was picked up one time. The J gene is TRBJ2-7, the V gene TRBV4-2; tentatively, D is TRBD1 or TRBD2 (6 bases each). This CDR3 contains 15 residues. With 3 bases removed from V and 3 bases from J, the gap between germline ends came to 15 bases. In germline, CDR1 is LGHNA, CDR2 YNFKEQ. This chain's CDR3 is CASSQGGQHFYEQYF. The CDR3 DNA sequence: TGTGCCAGCAGCCAGGGAGGACAGCATTTCTACGAGCAGTACTTC.

The V gene is TRBV5-4, the J gene TRBJ1-5; TRBD1 aligns across 9 bases. The CDR3 consists of 15 residues. Germline assignment: CDR1 SGHNT and CDR2 YYREEE (reference sequence). V was clipped by 0 bases and J by 6 bases; unmatched bases: 4. CDR3 in amino acids: CASSLGTGESQPQHF. The CDR3 region has the DNA TGTGCCAGCAGCTTGGGGACAGGGGAATCTCAGCCCCAGCATTTT.

The chain couples TRBV7-9 to TRBJ2-2; 8 bases are shared with TRBD1. Germline V CDR1 and CDR2: SEHNR, FQNEAQ (reference sequence). The CDR3 runs 15 residues. V lost 5 bases to trimming and J lost 6 bases; unmatched junction nucleotides: 8. The CDR3 DNA sequence: TGTGCCAGCAGCAAACGGGACAGGATCGCCGGGGAGCTGTTTTTT. Protein: CASSKRDRIAGELFF.

This clone appeared a single time. The chain recombines TRBV29-1 with TRBJ2-3; 14 bases fit TRBD2. Germline V gene data show CDR1 as SQVTM and CDR2 as ANQGSEA. With V trimmed by 7 bases and J by 7 bases, 7 bases remained unmatched. This CDR3 contains 14 residues. CDR3 region: CSAPGLAGVNTQYF. CDR3 nucleotides: TGCAGCGCCCCGGGACTAGCGGGGGTAAATACGCAGTATTTT.

The V call is TRBV27, the J call TRBJ2-2; D is ambiguous. Germline lookup yields CDR1 MNHEY and CDR2 SMNVEV (reference sequence). The V end lost 6 bases, the J end lost 0 bases, and 8 bases lay between the germline ends. The CDR3 loop spans 14 amino acids. Here the CDR3 reads CASSPQANTGELFF. In nucleotides, the CDR3 is TGTGCCAGCAGCCCGCAGGCGAACACCGGGGAGCTGTTTTTT.

The V and J genes are TRBV10-2 and TRBJ2-1, with D unresolved. CDR3 length equals 11 residues. Trimming shortened V by 6 bases and J by 7 bases, and 7 bases separated the two germline ends. Germline CDR1 is WSHSY and CDR2 is SAAADI. The CDR3 DNA reads TGCGCCAGCAGGGTGGGTAATGAGCAGTTCTTC. As protein: CASRVGNEQFF.

This chain links TRBV2 with TRBJ2-1; 9 bases are shared with TRBD2. Germline V lookup: CDR1 SNHLY, CDR2 FYNNEI. This CDR3 has 17 amino acids. J was trimmed by 7 bases and V by 7 bases; bases with no gene match: 17. CDR3 loop: CASTGMFPSGEGNEQFF. As DNA, the CDR3 is TGTGCCAGCACCGGAATGTTTCCTAGCGGGGAAGGGAATGAGCAGTTCTTC.

The CDR3 region has the DNA TGTGCCAGCAGCTTTAACCCTCCCCTGGGTGAGCAGTTCTTC. Translating it yields CASSFNPPLGEQFF. The chain couples TRBV12-1 to TRBJ2-1. TRBV12-1 is a pseudogene locus. This CDR3 spans 14 amino acids.

This chain connects TRBV6-5 to TRBJ2-3, with TRBD2 matching over 12 bases. Germline V lookup: CDR1 MNHEY, CDR2 SVGAGI. J gave up 5 bases and V 2 bases, and 2 bases lay outside the gene matches. This CDR3 is 15 amino acids long. CDR3 protein: CASSYLAGGIDTQYF. DNA of the CDR3: TGTGCCAGCAGTTACCTAGCGGGGGGGATAGATACGCAGTATTTT.

The chain recombines TRBV7-6 with TRBJ2-7; TRBD1 matches 8 bases. The CDR3 loop spans 17 amino acids. Trimming took 1 base from V and 0 from J; bases not matched to a gene: 8. CDR1 SGHVS and CDR2 FNYEAQ come from the germline V gene. CDR3 DNA: TGTGCCAGCAGCTTAGAATCCGGGACAGGCCCCTCCTACGAGCAGTACTTC. Its translation is CASSLESGTGPSYEQYF.

The chain uses TRBV9 and TRBJ2-3; 8 bases line up with TRBD2. This CDR3 has 16 amino acids. From germline, CDR1 is SGDLS and CDR2 YYNGEE. With V trimmed by 5 bases and J by 0 bases, 8 bases remained unmatched. CDR3 DNA sequence: TGTGCCAGCAGGGGAACCAGCGGGGGTAGCACAGATACGCAGTATTTT. Amino acid sequence: CASRGTSGGSTDTQYF.

This sequence joins TRBV7-6 and TRBJ1-2; D gene unclear. Germline CDR1 reads SGHVS; CDR2 reads FNYEAQ. The CDR3 contains 14 residues. The V end was cut by 3 bases, the J end by 4 bases, with 12 bases between. The CDR3 DNA reads TGTGCCAGCAGCTTCTTACTCGACGGCTATGGCTACACCTTC. This codes for CASSFLLDGYGYTF.

The rearrangement links TRBV7-9 to TRBJ2-2, with TRBD1 matching 7 bases. The germline CDR1 and CDR2 sequences are SEHNR and FQNEAQ (reference sequence). This CDR3 has 16 amino acids. V was clipped by 7 bases and J by 3 bases; unmatched bases: 11. The DNA of the CDR3 is TGTGCCAGCACCGGAGAAGAGGGGGCACACACCGGGGAGCTGTTTTTT. Translation: CASTGEEGAHTGELFF.

This chain joins TRBV13 and TRBJ2-5; a possible D gene is TRBD1 (5 bases). The V gene's germline CDR1 is PRHDT and CDR2 FYEKMQ (reference sequence). The CDR3 extends over 15 amino acids. With 5 bases removed from V and 0 bases from J, the gap between germline ends came to 13 bases. CDR3 bases: TGTGCCAGCAGCCGACGACAGACGGACCAAGAGACCCAGTACTTC. It codes for CASSRRQTDQETQYF.